This T cell receptor beta chain comes out of a study of T cell repertoires in cytomegalovirus infection (dated by TCRdb to the late 2010s). For context, the study as a whole: Peptide stimulations targeted recently identified HLA-C-restricted CMV epitopes, whose presentation resists viral immunomodulation, together with well-studied HLA-B-restricted epitopes. Donor HLA type was relevant to the analysis, as public TCR beta signatures indicated carriage of CMV infection together with the matching HLA type. General findings and caveats noted by the study authors: In both this cohort and an independent approximately 400-donor cohort, the cumulative frequency of public TCR beta family members distinguished carriers of CMV infection plus the relevant HLA type. In the ex vivo response, HLA-C-restricted CMV-specific TCR beta clonotypes were dominant, and in two of eight donors the single most frequent clonotype came from this HLA-C-restricted group.

On this clonotype: This clone's antigen is unknown. Per-nucleotide qualities are absent, and no much larger clonotype sits a single base away.

Read against the paper, the sample's treatment or condition label means: in vitro stimulation with specific CMV peptide epitopes to enrich CMV-specific T cells. Trimming costs V 8 bases and J 5 bases, and their ends lie 16 bases apart. The germline V gene (reference sequence) supplies CDR1 SEHNR and CDR2 FQNEAQ. From its cysteine to its phenylalanine, the CDR3 spans 14 amino acids. Of all the DNA, just the CDR3 is kept, 42 bases in frame from base 1. Sequencer: Illumina HiSeq 1500. Using fastp trimming at Q25 and MiXCR clonotype assembly, TCRdb reanalyzed the public sequencing data and kept in-frame beta chains. Rows merge per CDR3 protein into single entries with the most common DNA and genes. The sample data list 750,000 to 950,000 distinct CDR3 sequences, and about 29% of these were observed just once. In total, the top ten clones hold roughly 13% of the sample.

The chain employs TRBV7-9 and TRBJ2-1; the D call could be TRBD1 or TRBD2, with each sharing 7 bases. This sequence originates from a human donor in good health (CMV status not recorded). Some clones in this sample may be carry-over from other donors' samples. This material consisted of cultured CD8+ T cells from PBMCs, taken from culture after CMV antigen stimulation. The nucleotide sequence is given as TGTGCCAGCCTCAGGGGGGGCAGAAACAATGAGCAGTTCTTC. It codes for CASLRGGRNNEQFF.